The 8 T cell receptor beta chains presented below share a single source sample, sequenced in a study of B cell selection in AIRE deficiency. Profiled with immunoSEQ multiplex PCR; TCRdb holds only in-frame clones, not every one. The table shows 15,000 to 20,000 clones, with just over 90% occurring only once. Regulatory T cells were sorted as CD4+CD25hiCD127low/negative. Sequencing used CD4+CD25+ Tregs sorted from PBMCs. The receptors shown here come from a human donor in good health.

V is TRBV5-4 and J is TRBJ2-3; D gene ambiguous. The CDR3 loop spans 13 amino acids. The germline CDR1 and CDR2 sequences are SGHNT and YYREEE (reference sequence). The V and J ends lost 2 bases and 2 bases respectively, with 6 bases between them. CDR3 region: CASSLSNTDTQYF. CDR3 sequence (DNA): TGTGCCAGCAGCTTATCCAACACAGATACGCAGTATTTT.

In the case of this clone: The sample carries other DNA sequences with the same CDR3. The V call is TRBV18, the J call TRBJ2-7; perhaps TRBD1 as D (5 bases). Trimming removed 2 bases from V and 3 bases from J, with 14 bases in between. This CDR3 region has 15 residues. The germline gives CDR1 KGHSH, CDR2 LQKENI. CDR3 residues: CASSPRGDRLYEQYF. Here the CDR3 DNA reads TGTGCCAGCTCACCAAGAGGCGACAGACTCTACGAGCAGTACTTC.

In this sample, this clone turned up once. CDR3 region: CASSDINSYQETQYF. The CDR3 bases are TGTGCCAGCAGTGACATCAACAGCTACCAAGAGACCCAGTACTTC. The gene calls are TRBV2 and TRBJ2-5; D unresolved. CDR3 size: 15 residues. CDR1 and CDR2 (germline): SNHLY, FYNNEI. V lost 3 bases to trimming and J lost 0 bases, with 11 bases between them.

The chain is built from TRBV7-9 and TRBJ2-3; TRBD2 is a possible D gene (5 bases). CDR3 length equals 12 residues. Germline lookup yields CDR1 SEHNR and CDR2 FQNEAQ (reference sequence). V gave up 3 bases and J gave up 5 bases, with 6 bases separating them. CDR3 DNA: TGTGCCAGCAGCTTCGCGGGAGATACGCAGTATTTT. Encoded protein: CASSFAGDTQYF. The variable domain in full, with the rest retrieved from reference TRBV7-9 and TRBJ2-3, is DTGVSQNPRHKITKRGQNVTFRCDPISEHNRLYWYRQTLGQGPEFLTYFQNEAQLEKSRLLSDRFSAERPKGSFSTLEIQRTEQGDSAMYLCASSFAGDTQYFGPGTRLTVL.

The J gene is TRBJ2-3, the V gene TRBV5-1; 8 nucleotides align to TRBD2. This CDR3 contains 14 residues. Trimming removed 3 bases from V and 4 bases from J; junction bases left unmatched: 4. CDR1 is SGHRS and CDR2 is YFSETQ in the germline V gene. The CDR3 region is CASSSRTSPDTQYF. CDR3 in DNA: TGCGCCAGCAGCTCCCGGACTAGCCCAGATACGCAGTATTTT.

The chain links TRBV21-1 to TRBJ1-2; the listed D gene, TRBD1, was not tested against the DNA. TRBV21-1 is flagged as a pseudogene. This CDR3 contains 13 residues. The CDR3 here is CASSKTRGSGYTF. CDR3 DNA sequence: TGTGCCAGCAGCAAAACCAGGGGATCTGGCTACACCTTC.

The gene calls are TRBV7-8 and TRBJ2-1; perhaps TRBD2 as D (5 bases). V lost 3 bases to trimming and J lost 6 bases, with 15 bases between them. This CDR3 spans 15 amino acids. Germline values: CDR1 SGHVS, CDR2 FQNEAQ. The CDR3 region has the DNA TGTGCCAGCAGCTTGAGGATAGCGCGCTCCAATGAGCAGTTCTTC. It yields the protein CASSLRIARSNEQFF.

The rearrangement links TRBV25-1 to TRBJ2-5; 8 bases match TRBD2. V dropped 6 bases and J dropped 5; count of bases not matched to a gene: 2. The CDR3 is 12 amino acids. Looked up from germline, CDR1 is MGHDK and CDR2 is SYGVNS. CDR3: CASRSGGETQYF. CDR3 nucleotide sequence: TGTGCCAGCAGATCGGGGGGGGAGACCCAGTACTTC.